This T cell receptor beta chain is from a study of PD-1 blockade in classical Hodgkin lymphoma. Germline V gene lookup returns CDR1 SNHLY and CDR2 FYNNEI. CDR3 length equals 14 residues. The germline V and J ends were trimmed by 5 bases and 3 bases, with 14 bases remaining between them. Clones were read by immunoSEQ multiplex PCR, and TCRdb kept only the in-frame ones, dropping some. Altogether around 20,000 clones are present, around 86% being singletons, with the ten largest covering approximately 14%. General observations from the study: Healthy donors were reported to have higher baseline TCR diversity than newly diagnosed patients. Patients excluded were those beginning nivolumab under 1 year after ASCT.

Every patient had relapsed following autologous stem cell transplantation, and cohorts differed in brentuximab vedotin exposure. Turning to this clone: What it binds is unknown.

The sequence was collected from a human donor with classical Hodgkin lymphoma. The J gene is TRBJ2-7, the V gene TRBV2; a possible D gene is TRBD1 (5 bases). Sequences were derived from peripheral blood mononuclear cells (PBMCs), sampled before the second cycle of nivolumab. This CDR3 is CASSPYRTYYEQYF. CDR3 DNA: TGTGCCAGCAGTCCTTACAGGACCTACTACGAGCAGTACTTC.